These 9 T cell receptor beta chains share one sample of origin, sequenced in a study of T-cell memory formation after mild COVID-19. MiXCR, applied by TCRdb to the 5' RACE reads, yields one record per CDR3 protein. The table includes 560,000 or so distinct CDR3 sequences, roughly a sixth detected once. The sequencing sample was made of PBMCs or a T cell subset sorted from them (not recorded which). These receptors all come from an adult woman who had mild COVID-19 (a few samples of this study predate the infection). Cell type and time point are not known.

With respect to this clonotype: One end of the junction fails to match germline, which may point to a read error. This chain connects TRBV6-5 to TRBJ1-1; tentatively, D is TRBD1 (5 bases). The germline V gene has CDR1 MNHEY and CDR2 SVGAGI. The length of the CDR3 is 14 residues. The CDR3 DNA reads as TGTGCCAGCAATTACCTCCAGGGAAACACTGAAGCTTTCTTT. It is translated as CASNYLQGNTEAFF.

The table lists this clonotype with many counts. V and J are TRBV7-6 and TRBJ1-1, with D uncertain. The germline V and J ends were trimmed by 4 bases and 4 bases, with 7 bases remaining between them. CDR3 length: 12 residues. The germline CDR1 and CDR2 sequences are SGHVS and FNYEAQ. The CDR3 nucleotides are TGTGCCAGCAGCTCACATCGCACTGAAGCTTTCTTT. Protein: CASSSHRTEAFF.

The rearrangement links TRBV29-1 to TRBJ2-7; D could derive from TRBD1 or TRBD2 (5 bases each). V lost 5 bases, J lost 3 bases, and 20 bases lay in between. Germline loops: CDR1 SQVTM, CDR2 ANQGSEA. The CDR3 consists of 15 residues. The chain's CDR3 is CSVRSEWDLHYEQYF. DNA for the CDR3: TGCAGCGTTAGGAGTGAGTGGGACCTCCACTACGAGCAGTACTTC.

This clonotype appeared a few times. The gene calls are TRBV5-1 and TRBJ2-5; TRBD2 matches 11 bases. CDR1 and CDR2 (germline): SGHRS, YFSETQ. V shed 3 bases, J shed 8 bases, and the junction held 6 bases outside the gene matches. The CDR3 runs to 14 residues. The CDR3 region has the DNA TGCGCCAGCAGCTCCGGGACTAGCGGACCCACCCAGTACTTC. Its protein product is CASSSGTSGPTQYF.

In this sample, this clonotype turned up a few times. The chain couples TRBV9 to TRBJ2-3; D might be TRBD2 (6 bases). Trimming removed 1 base from V and 3 bases from J, with 9 bases in between. Germline-derived CDR1 and CDR2 are SGDLS and YYNGEE. The CDR3 sequence is 14 residues long. The CDR3 DNA sequence: TGTGCCAGCAGCGTACGTGGGGGGACAGATACGCAGTATTTT. Translated: CASSVRGGTDTQYF.

This clonotype was detected only a few times. The V call is TRBV3-1, the J call TRBJ2-7; 9 nucleotides match TRBD1. This CDR3 is built from 14 residues. V was pared by 3 bases and J by 4 bases, with 4 bases of the junction left unmatched. Germline CDR1 is LGHDT and CDR2 is YNNKEL (reference sequence). The DNA for the CDR3 is TGTGCCAGCAGCCACGGGGACAGGGCGTACGAGCAGTACTTC. This codes for CASSHGDRAYEQYF.

The chain is built from TRBV12-3 or TRBV12-4 and TRBJ2-1; a weak D match, TRBD1 (6 bases). Deletions cut 6 bases from V and 10 bases from J, with 19 bases between. The CDR3 covers 14 residues. CDR3 nucleotide sequence: TGTGCCAGCAGCCAACGCGTCAGGGGATACGAGCAGTTCTTC. Amino acids: CASSQRVRGYEQFF.

This clonotype appeared many times. The V gene is TRBV5-1, the J gene TRBJ2-7; D gene unclear. The V end lost 1 base, the J end lost 0 bases, and 5 bases lay between the germline ends. Germline-derived CDR1 and CDR2 are SGHRS and YFSETQ. CDR3 length equals 13 residues. In DNA, the CDR3 is TGCGCCAGCAGCTTGCGGGTCTCCTACGAGCAGTACTTC. This codes for CASSLRVSYEQYF.

This clonotype was detected a few times. The chain joins TRBV7-2 to TRBJ1-1; D is unclear. Trimming cost V 3 bases and J 5 bases, with 7 bases left between them. The CDR3 totals 12 residues. Germline V gene sequence: CDR1 SGHTA, CDR2 FQGNSA. CDR3 in amino acids: CASSFAGTEAFF. The CDR3 DNA follows: TGTGCCAGCAGCTTTGCGGGGACTGAAGCTTTCTTT. The entire variable domain, with the rest obtained from reference TRBV7-2 and TRBJ1-1, is as follows: GAGVSQSPSNKVTEKGKDVELRCDPISGHTALYWYRQSLGQGLEFLIYFQGNSAPDKSGLPSDRFSAERTGGSVSTLTIQRTQQEDSAVYLCASSFAGTEAFFGQGTRLTVV.